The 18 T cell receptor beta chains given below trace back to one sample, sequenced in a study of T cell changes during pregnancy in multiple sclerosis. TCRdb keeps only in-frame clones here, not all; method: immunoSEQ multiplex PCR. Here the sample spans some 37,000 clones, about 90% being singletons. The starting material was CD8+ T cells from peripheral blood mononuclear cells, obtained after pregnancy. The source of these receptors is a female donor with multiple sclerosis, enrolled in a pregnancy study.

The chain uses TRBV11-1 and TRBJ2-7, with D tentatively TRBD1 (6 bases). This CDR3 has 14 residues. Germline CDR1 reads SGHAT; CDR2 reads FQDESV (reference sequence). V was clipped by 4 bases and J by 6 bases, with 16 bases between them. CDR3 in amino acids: CASSSHRGQREQYF. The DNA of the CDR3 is TGTGCCAGCAGCTCCCATCGGGGACAACGCGAGCAGTACTTC.

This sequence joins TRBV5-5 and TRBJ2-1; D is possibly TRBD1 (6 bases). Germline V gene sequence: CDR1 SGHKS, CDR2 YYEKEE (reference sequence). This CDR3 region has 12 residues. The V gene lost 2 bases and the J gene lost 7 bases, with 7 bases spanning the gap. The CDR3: CASSFTGNEQFF. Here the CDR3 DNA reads TGTGCCAGCAGCTTTACAGGGAATGAGCAGTTCTTC.

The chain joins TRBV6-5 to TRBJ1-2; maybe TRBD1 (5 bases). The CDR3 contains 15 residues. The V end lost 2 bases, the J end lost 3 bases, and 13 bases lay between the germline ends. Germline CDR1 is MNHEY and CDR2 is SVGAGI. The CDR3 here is CASSYGDRVDYGYTF. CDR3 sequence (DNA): TGTGCCAGCAGTTACGGAGACAGAGTCGACTATGGCTACACCTTC.

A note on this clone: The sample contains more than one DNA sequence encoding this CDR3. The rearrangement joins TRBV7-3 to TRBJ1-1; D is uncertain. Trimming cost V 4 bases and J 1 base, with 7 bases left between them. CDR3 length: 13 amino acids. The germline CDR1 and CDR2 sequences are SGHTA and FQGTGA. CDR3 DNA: TGTGCCAGCAGCTCCTACTCGAACACTGAAGCTTTCTTT. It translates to CASSSYSNTEAFF. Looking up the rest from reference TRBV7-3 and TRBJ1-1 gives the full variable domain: GAGVSQTPSNKVTEKGKYVELRCDPISGHTALYWYRQSLGQGPEFLIYFQGTGAADDSGLPNDRFFAVRPEGSVSTLKIQRTERGDSAVYLCASSSYSNTEAFFGQGTRLTVV.

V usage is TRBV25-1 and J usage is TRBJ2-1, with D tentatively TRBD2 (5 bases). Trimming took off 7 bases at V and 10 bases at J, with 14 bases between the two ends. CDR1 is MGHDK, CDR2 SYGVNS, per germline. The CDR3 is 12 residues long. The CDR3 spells CASKRGGGEQFF. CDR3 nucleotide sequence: TGTGCCAGCAAAAGAGGAGGAGGAGAGCAGTTCTTC.

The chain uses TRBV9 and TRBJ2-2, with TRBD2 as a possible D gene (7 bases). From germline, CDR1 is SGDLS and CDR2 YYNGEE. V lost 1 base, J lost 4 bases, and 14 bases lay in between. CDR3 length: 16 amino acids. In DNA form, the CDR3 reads TGTGCCAGCAGCGTACGGGGGGCGCCGAGCACCGGGGAGCTGTTTTTT. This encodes CASSVRGAPSTGELFF.

The CDR3 coding sequence is TGTGCCAGCACCGCAAGGGACAGGGACGGCTACACCTTC. The encoded protein is CASTARDRDGYTF. J is TRBJ1-2 and V is TRBV16; TRBD1 aligns across 9 bases. Germline CDR1 KGHSY, CDR2 FQNENV. Trimming cost V 7 bases and J 8 bases; bases outside gene matches: 8. The CDR3 totals 13 residues.

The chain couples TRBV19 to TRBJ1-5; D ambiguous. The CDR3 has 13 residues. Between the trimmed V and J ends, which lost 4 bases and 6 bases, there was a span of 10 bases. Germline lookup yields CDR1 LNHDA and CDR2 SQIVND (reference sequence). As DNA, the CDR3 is TGTGCCAGTAGTACGGGAATGGGTCAGCCCCAGCATTTT. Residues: CASSTGMGQPQHF.

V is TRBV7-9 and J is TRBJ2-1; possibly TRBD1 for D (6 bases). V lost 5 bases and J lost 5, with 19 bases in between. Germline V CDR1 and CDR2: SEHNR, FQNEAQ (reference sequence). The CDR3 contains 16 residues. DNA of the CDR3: TGTGCCAGCAGCCCAGACCAGGGGAGTCGCGACAATGAGCAGTTCTTC. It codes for CASSPDQGSRDNEQFF.

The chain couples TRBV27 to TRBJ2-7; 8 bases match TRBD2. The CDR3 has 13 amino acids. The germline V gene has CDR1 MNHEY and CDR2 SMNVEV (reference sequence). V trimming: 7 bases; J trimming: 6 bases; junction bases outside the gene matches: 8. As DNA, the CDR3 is TGTGCCAGCACGGCTAGCGGGTTATCCGAGCAGTACTTC. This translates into CASTASGLSEQYF.

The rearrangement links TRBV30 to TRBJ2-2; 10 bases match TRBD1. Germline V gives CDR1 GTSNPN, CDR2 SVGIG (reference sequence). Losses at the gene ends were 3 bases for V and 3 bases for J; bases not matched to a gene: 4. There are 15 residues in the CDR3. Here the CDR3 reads CAWRAGTGDTGELFF. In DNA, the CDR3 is TGTGCCTGGAGAGCCGGGACAGGGGACACCGGGGAGCTGTTTTTT.

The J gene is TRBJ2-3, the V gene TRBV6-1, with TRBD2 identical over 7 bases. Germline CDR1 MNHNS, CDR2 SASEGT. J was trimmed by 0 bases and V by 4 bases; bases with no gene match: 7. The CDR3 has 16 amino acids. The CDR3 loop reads CASSVGLAESTDTQYF. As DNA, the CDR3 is TGTGCCAGCAGTGTAGGGCTAGCGGAAAGCACAGATACGCAGTATTTT.

The CDR3 loop reads CASGPNEQFF. Here the CDR3 DNA reads TGTGCCAGCGGCCCGAATGAGCAGTTCTTC. The V call is TRBV2, the J call TRBJ2-1; D is undetermined. Between the trimmed V and J ends, which lost 8 bases and 7 bases, there was a span of 6 bases. This CDR3 region has 10 residues. Germline lookup yields CDR1 SNHLY and CDR2 FYNNEI.

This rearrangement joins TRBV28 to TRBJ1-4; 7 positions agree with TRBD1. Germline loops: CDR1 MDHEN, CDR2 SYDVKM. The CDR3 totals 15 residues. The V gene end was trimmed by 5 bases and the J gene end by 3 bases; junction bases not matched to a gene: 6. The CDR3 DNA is TGTGCCAGCAGTACTGCTCAGGGGGCTAATGAAAAACTGTTTTTT. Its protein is CASSTAQGANEKLFF.

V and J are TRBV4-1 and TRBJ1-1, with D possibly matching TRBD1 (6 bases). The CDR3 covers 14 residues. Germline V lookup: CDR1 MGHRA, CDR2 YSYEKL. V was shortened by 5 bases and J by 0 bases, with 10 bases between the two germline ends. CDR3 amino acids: CASSGGAMNTEAFF. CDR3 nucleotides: TGCGCCAGCAGCGGGGGGGCAATGAACACTGAAGCTTTCTTT.

The DNA of the CDR3 is TGTGCCAGCAGCTTAGAGGGCGGGAGCCGGAGCTCCTACAATGAGCAGTTCTTC. Protein sequence: CASSLEGGSRSSYNEQFF. This sequence joins TRBV7-6 and TRBJ2-1; 7 nucleotides line up with TRBD2. Germline V lookup: CDR1 SGHVS, CDR2 FNYEAQ. With V trimmed by 1 base and J by 0 bases, 9 bases remained unmatched. The CDR3 runs 18 residues.

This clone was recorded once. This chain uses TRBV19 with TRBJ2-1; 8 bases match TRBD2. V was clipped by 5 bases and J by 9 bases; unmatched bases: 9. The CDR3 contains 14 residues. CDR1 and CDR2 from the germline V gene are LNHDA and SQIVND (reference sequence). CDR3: CASSLREGPAEQFF. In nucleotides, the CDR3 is TGTGCCAGTAGTTTACGGGAGGGCCCGGCTGAGCAGTTCTTC.

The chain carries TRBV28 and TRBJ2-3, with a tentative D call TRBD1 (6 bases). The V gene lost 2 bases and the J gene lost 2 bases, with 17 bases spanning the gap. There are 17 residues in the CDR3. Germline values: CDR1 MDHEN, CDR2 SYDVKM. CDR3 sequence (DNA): TGTGCCAGCAGTTTACGTTTCAGGGGATCCAACACAGATACGCAGTATTTT. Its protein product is CASSLRFRGSNTDTQYF.